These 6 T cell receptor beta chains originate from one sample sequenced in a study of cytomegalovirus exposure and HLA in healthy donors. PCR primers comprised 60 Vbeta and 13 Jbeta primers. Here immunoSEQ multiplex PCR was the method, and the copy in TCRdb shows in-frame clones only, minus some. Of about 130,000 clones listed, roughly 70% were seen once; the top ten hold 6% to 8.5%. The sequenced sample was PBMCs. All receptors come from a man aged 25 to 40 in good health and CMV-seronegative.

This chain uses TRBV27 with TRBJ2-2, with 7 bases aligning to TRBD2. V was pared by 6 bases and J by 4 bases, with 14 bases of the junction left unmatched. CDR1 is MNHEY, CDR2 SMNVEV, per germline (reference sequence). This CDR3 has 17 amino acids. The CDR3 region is CASRLTMAGVGTGELFF. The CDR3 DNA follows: TGTGCCAGCAGGCTAACTATGGCGGGAGTCGGCACCGGGGAGCTGTTTTTT.

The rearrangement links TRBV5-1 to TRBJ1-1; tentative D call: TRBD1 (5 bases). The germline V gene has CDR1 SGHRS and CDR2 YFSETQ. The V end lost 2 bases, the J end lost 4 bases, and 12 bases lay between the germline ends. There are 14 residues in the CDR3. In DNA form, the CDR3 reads TGCGCCAGCAGCTTCAGTCAGGGCTCCACTGAAGCTTTCTTT. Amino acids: CASSFSQGSTEAFF.

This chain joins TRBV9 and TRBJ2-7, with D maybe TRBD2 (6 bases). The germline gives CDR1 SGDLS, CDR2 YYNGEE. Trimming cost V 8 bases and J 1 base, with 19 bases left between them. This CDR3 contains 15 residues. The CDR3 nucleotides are TGTGCCAGGACCGCGGGACCTCCCGGATCCTACGAGCAGTACTTC. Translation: CARTAGPPGSYEQYF.

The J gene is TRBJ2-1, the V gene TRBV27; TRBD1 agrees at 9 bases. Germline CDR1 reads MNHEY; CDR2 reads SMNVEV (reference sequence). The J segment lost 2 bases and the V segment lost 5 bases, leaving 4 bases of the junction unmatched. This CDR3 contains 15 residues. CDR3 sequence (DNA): TGTGCCAGCAGTCCCGGGACAGGGACCTACAATGAGCAGTTCTTC. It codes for CASSPGTGTYNEQFF.

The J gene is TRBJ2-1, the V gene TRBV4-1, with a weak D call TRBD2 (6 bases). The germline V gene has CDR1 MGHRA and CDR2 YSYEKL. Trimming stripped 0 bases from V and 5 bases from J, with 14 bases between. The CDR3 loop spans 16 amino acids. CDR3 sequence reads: CASSQERDFLNNEQFF. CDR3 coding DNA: TGCGCCAGCAGCCAAGAGAGGGACTTCCTCAACAATGAGCAGTTCTTC.

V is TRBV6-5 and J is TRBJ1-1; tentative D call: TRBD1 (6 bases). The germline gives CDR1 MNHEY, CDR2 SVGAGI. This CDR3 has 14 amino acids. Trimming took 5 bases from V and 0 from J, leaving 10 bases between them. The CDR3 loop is CASSAQGMNTEAFF. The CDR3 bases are TGTGCCAGCAGTGCACAGGGTATGAACACTGAAGCTTTCTTT.